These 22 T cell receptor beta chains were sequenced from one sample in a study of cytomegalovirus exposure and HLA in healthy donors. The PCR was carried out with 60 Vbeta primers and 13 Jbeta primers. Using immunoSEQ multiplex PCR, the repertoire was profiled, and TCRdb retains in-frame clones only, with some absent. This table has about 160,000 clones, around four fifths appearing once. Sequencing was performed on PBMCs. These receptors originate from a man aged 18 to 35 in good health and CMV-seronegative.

CDR3 sequence reads: CASSPGGRGEKLFF. The CDR3 DNA sequence: TGTGCCAGCAGCCCTGGGGGCAGGGGTGAAAAACTGTTTTTT. The chain is built from TRBV11-2 and TRBJ1-4; D might be TRBD1 (6 bases). Trimming removed 5 bases from V and 7 bases from J, with 14 bases in between. This CDR3 contains 14 residues. Germline V CDR1 and CDR2: SGHAT, FQNNGV.

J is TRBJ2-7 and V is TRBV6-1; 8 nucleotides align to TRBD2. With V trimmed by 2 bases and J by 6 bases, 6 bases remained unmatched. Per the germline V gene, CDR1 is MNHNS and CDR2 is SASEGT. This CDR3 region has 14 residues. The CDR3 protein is CASSEREGETEQYF. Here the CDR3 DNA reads TGTGCCAGCAGTGAACGGGAGGGGGAGACCGAGCAGTACTTC.

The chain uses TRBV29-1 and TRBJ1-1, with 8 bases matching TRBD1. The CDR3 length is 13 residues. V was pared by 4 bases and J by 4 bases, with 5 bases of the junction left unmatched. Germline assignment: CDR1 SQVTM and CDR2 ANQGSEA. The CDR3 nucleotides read TGCAGCGTTGGCGACAGGGGATTCACTGAAGCTTTCTTT. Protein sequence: CSVGDRGFTEAFF.

The CDR3 coding sequence is TGCGCCAGCAGCTTAGCGGGAGGAGGCAATGAGCAGTTCTTC. Residues: CASSLAGGGNEQFF. V usage is TRBV5-1 and J usage is TRBJ2-1; 9 bases fit TRBD2. Germline CDR1 reads SGHRS; CDR2 reads YFSETQ. The trim removed 2 bases at V and 6 bases at J, leaving 3 bases unmatched. This CDR3 is 14 amino acids long.

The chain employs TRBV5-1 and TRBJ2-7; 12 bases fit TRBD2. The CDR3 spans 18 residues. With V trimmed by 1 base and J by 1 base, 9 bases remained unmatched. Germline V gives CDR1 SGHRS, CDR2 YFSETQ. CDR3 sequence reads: CASSLRGTSGYQSYEQYF. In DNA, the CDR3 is TGCGCCAGCAGCTTGCGGGGGACTAGCGGGTACCAGTCCTACGAGCAGTACTTC.

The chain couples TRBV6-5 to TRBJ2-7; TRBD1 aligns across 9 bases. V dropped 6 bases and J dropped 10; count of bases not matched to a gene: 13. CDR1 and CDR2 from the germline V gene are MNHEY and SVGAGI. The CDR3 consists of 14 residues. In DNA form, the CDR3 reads TGTGCCAGCAGCTCCGGACAGGGGATTCCCCATCAGTACTTC. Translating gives CASSSGQGIPHQYF.

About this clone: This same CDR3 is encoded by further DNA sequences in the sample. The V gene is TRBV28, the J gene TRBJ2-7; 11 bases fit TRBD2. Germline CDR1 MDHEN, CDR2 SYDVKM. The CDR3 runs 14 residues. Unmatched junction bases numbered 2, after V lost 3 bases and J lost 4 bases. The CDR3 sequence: CASSLGLADYEQYF. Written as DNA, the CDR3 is TGTGCCAGCAGTTTGGGACTAGCGGATTACGAGCAGTACTTC.

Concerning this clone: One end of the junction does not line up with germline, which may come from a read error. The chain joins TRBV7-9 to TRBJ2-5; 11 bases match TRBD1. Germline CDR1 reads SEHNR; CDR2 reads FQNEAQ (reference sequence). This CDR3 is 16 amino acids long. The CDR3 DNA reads TGTTCCAGCAGCTTACTAGGACAGGGGGCTGTTGAGACCCAGTACTTC. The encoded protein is CSSSLLGQGAVETQYF.

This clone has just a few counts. In DNA, the CDR3 is TGTGCCTGGAGTAGTAAGCGGGGATACAATGAGCAGTTCTTC. Translated: CAWSSKRGYNEQFF. V gene TRBV30 combines with J gene TRBJ2-1; 7 positions match TRBD2. The trim removed 2 bases at V and 4 bases at J, leaving 5 bases unmatched. This CDR3 spans 14 amino acids. The germline CDR1 and CDR2 sequences are GTSNPN and SVGIG (reference sequence). The full variable domain, completed using reference TRBV30 and TRBJ2-1, is SQTIHQWPATLVQPVGSPLSLECTVEGTSNPNLYWYRQAAGRGLQLLFYSVGIGQISSEVPQNLSASRPQDRQFILSSKKLLLSDSGFYLCAWSSKRGYNEQFFGPGTRLTVL.

The CDR3 here is CALAGAGNTGELFF. CDR3 DNA: TGTGCCTTGGCTGGGGCTGGGAACACCGGGGAGCTGTTTTTT. V is TRBV30 and J is TRBJ2-2; maybe TRBD1 (5 bases). V gave up 7 bases and J gave up 1 base, with 13 bases separating them. CDR3 length equals 14 residues. Germline CDR1 is GTSNPN and CDR2 is SVGIG (reference sequence).

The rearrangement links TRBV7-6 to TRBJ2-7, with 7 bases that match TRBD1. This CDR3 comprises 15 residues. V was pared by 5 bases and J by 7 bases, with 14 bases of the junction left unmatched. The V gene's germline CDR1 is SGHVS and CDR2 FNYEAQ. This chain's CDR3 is CASSLGVGTAYEQYF. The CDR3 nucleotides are TGTGCCAGCAGCCTAGGGGTGGGGACAGCTTATGAGCAGTACTTC.

CDR3 nucleotides: TGTGCCAGCAGTTTATCTGCAGGAATCTACGAGCAGTACTTC. This gives the protein CASSLSAGIYEQYF. The chain recombines TRBV28 with TRBJ2-7; D gene unclear. The ends were cut back, 1 base at V and 3 bases at J, with 10 bases in the middle. The CDR3 loop spans 14 amino acids. Germline CDR1 reads MDHEN; CDR2 reads SYDVKM.

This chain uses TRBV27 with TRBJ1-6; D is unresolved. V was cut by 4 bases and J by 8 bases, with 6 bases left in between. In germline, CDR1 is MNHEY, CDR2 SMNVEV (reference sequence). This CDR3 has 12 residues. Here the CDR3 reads CASSSPYSPLHF. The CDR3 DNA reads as TGTGCCAGCAGTTCCCCATATTCACCCCTCCACTTT.

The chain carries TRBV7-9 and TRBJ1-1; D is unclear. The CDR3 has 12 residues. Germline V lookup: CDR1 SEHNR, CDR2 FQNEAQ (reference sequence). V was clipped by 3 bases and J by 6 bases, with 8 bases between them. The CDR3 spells CASSFSSPEAFF. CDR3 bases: TGTGCCAGCAGCTTCTCCTCCCCTGAAGCTTTCTTT.

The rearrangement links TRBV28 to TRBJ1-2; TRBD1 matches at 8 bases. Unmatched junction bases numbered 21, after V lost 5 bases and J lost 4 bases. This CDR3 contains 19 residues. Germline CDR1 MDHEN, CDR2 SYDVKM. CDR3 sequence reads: CASSPAAASAQGAGYGYTF. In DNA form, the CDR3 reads TGTGCCAGCAGTCCCGCGGCCGCATCGGCTCAGGGGGCGGGCTATGGCTACACCTTC.

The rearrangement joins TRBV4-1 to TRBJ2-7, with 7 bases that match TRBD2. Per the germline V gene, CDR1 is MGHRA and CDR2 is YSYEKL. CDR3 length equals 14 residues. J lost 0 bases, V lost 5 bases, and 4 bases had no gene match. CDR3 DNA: TGCGCCAGCAGCGCGGGCGGGAGCTCCTACGAGCAGTACTTC. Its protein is CASSAGGSSYEQYF.

CDR3 DNA sequence: TGTGCCAGCAGCAAGCGGCCCAATCAGCCCCAGCATTTT. Translating it yields CASSKRPNQPQHF. V is TRBV5-4 and J is TRBJ1-5; D unclear. Per germline, CDR1 SGHNT and CDR2 YYREEE (reference sequence). Trimming cost V 4 bases and J 3 bases, with 8 bases left between them. CDR3 size: 13 residues.

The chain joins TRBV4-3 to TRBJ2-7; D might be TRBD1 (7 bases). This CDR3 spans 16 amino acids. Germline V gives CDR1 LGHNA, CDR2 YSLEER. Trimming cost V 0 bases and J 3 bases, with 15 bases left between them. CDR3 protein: CASSQDRAGGIYEQYF. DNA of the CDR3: TGCGCCAGCAGCCAAGATAGGGCAGGGGGGATCTACGAGCAGTACTTC.

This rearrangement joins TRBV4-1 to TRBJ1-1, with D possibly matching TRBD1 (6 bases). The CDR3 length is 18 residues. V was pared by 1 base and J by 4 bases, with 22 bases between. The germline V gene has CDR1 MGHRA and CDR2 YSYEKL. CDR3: CASSQVGAIRQAGTEAFF. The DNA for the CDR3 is TGCGCCAGCAGCCAAGTTGGGGCCATAAGACAGGCGGGCACTGAAGCTTTCTTT.

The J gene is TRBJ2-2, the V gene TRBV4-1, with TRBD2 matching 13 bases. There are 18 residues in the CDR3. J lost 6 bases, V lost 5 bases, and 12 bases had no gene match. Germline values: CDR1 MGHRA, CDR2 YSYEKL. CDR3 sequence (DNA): TGCGCCAGCAGCATCCGGACTAGCGGGAGATCTATTTCCGGGGAGCTGTTTTTT. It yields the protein CASSIRTSGRSISGELFF.

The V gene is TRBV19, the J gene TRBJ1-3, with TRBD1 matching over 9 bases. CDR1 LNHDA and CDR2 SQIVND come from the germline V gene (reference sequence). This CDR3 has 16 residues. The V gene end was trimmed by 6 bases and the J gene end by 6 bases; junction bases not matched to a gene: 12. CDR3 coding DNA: TGTGCCAGTAGATCCGACGGGACAGGGAGGGCAAACACCATATATTTT. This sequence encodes CASRSDGTGRANTIYF. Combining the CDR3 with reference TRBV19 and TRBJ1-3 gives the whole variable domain DGGITQSPKYLFRKEGQNVTLSCEQNLNHDAMYWYRQDPGQGLRLIYYSQIVNDFQKGDIAEGYSVSREKKESFPLTVTSAQKNPTAFYLCASRSDGTGRANTIYFGEGSWLTVV.

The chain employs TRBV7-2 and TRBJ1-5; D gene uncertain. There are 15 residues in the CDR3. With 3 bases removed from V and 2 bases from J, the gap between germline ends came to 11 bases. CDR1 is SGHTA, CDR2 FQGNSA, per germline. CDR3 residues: CASSFRGMGNQPQHF. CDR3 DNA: TGTGCCAGCAGCTTTCGGGGTATGGGCAATCAGCCCCAGCATTTT.